These T cell receptor beta chains were read from a single sample in a study of molecular identifiers for immune sequencing clone quantification. TCRdb ran MiXCR on the PCR reads and lists one entry per CDR3 protein. The data contain 9,500 to 15,000 distinct CDR3 sequences, approximately 18% of them seen just once; the ten biggest clones take up 1.4% to 1.5%. Sequencing was performed on naive CD8+ T cells from blood, with Jurkat cell RNA spiked in. Source of these receptors: a human donor in good health. Some libraries in this study had Jurkat cell RNA spiked in. Each CDR3 is given with its conserved first and last residue. The D gene is left open where the match is weak. Clone size appears in some rows only: once, few, many, or a class for an expanded clone.

clone_size	v_call	j_call	d_call	cdr3_nt	cdr3_aa
medium-sized	TRBV30	TRBJ2-2	-	TGTGCCTGGAGAGTTACCGGGGAGCTGTTTTTT	CAWRVTGELFF
medium-sized	TRBV4-2	TRBJ1-2	-	TGTGCCAGCAGCCAAGAAAAACAGGCCAACTATGGCTACACCTTC	CASSQEKQANYGYTF
many	TRBV5-4	TRBJ2-5	TRBD1	TGTGCCAGCAGCGGTCGACAGGGCGATCAAGAGACCCAGTACTTC	CASSGRQGDQETQYF
medium-sized	TRBV10-3	TRBJ1-5	TRBD1	TGTGCCACGGGACAGGGATCGAATCAGCCCCAGCATTTT	CATGQGSNQPQHF
medium-sized	TRBV29-1	TRBJ2-1	TRBD1	TGCAGCGTTGATACAGGGGGGAACTACAATGAGCAGTTCTTC	CSVDTGGNYNEQFF
many	TRBV11-2	TRBJ2-7	TRBD2	TGTGCCAGCAGCTTGGGACTAGCGGGAGGGTACGAGCAGTACTTC	CASSLGLAGGYEQYF
-	TRBV30	TRBJ2-7	TRBD2	TGTGCCTGGACTAGCGGGAGATACGAGCAGTACTTC	CAWTSGRYEQYF
few	TRBV27	TRBJ2-7	-	TGTGCCAGCAGTTCCAGCCCCCCCTACGAGCAGTACTTC	CASSSSPPYEQYF
medium-sized	TRBV11-2	TRBJ2-3	TRBD2	TGTGCCAGCTCGGTAGCGGGAGGTCCAGATACGCAGTATTTT	CASSVAGGPDTQYF
many	TRBV6-1	TRBJ2-7	TRBD2	TGTGCCAGCAGTGCCACCCGGGGAGCGGGGGGGAATGGAGGGCAGTACTTC	CASSATRGAGGNGGQYF
-	TRBV28	TRBJ2-6	-	TGTGCCAGCGGTTTGGACCCCCTGAATGGGGCCAACGTCTTGACTTTC	CASGLDPLNGANVLTF
medium-sized	TRBV20-1	TRBJ2-7	TRBD1	TGCAGTGCCCACCTGCTAGGACAGGGGGACTACGAGCAGTACTTC	CSAHLLGQGDYEQYF
medium-sized	TRBV20-1	TRBJ2-5	-	TGCAGTGCTAGTTCGAGTCGCACACCCCAAGAGACCCAGTACTTC	CSASSSRTPQETQYF
-	TRBV28	TRBJ2-1	-	TGTGCCAGCAGTTTAAGCGTGACTGAGCAGTTCTTC	CASSLSVTEQFF